This TCR beta chain was profiled in a study of OX40 agonist ivuxolimab in advanced cancers. Study-wide points: By week 6 at 0.1 to 3.0 mg/kg, blood CD4+ and CD8+ T cells had expanded clonally. Mean expanded clone counts were higher in CD8+ than CD4+ T cells.

Concerning this clone: Its antigen is not known.

Patients were ruled out by autoimmune disease history or systemic immunosuppression. Blood was sampled at baseline, cycle 4 day 1, and cycle 7 day 1. Clones were read by immunoSEQ multiplex PCR, and TCRdb kept only the in-frame ones, dropping some. The sample contains some 90,000 clones, approximately 91% of which appear only once. Germline V gene sequence: CDR1 SQVTM, CDR2 ANQGSEA. This CDR3 is built from 12 residues. Trimming shortened V by 6 bases and J by 1 base, and 8 bases separated the two germline ends. This chain connects TRBV29-1 to TRBJ2-3, with D unresolved. The sample here was CD4+ or CD8+ T cells sorted from blood, taken in a trial of the OX40 agonist ivuxolimab. This TCR was recovered from an adult with an advanced solid tumor such as melanoma, head and neck, liver or kidney cancer. CDR3 nucleotide sequence: TGCAGCGTAGGTCTAGGCACAGATACGCAGTATTTT. Translation gives CSVGLGTDTQYF.